The rows below give T cell receptor beta chains drawn from one sample of a study of tumor-infiltrating lymphocytes in localized non-small cell lung cancer. Libraries were prepared by immunoSEQ multiplex PCR; TCRdb keeps only in-frame clonotypes and omits some of them. The sample has around 8,000 clones; 55% to 75% are singletons. Sequenced: uninvolved lung tissue not adjacent to the tumor. The receptors originated from a human donor with non-small cell lung cancer. The CDR3 runs from the conserved cysteine through the conserved F or W. D genes are given only for firm matches. Rows give clone size only sometimes, using once, few, many, or a class for an expanded clone.

CDR3aa	CDR3nt	j_gene	d_gene	abundance	v_gene
CASSPDRSTDTQYF	TGTGCCAGCAGCCCGGACAGAAGCACAGATACGCAGTATTTT	TRBJ2-3	-	-	TRBV7-2
CASSFSGPGQETQYF	TGTGCCAGCAGCTTCTCGGGTCCGGGCCAAGAGACCCAGTACTTC	TRBJ2-5	-	-	TRBV5-6
CAINLSGGTDTQYF	TGTGCCATCAATCTTAGCGGGGGCACAGATACGCAGTATTTT	TRBJ2-3	TRBD2	-	TRBV6-5
CASSESLGYGYTF	TGCGCCAGCAGTGAGTCGCTGGGCTATGGCTACACCTTC	TRBJ1-2	-	few	TRBV10-2
CASSPSTGYGYGYTF	TGTGCCAGCAGTCCTTCCACAGGGTACGGTTATGGCTACACCTTC	TRBJ1-2	-	-	TRBV2
CASSLVGARTEAFF	TGTGCCAGCAGCTTAGTGGGGGCGCGGACTGAAGCTTTCTTT	TRBJ1-1	-	-	TRBV7-2
CASSYRATGVDGYTF	TGTGCCAGCAGTTACAGGGCGACAGGGGTAGATGGCTACACCTTC	TRBJ1-2	TRBD1	-	TRBV6-5
CASSTWDRCITEAFF	TGTGCCAGCAGCACTTGGGACAGGTGTATTACTGAAGCTTTCTTT	TRBJ1-1	-	-	TRBV21-1
CASSAPRGKLFF	TGTGCCAGCAGCGCCCCCCGGGGGAAACTGTTTTTT	TRBJ1-4	-	-	TRBV9
CAWSVHINQPQHF	TGTGCCTGGAGTGTACATATCAATCAGCCCCAGCATTTT	TRBJ1-5	-	once	TRBV30
CASILGETQYF	TGTGCCAGCATACTCGGGGAGACCCAGTACTTC	TRBJ2-5	-	-	TRBV2
CASSWTGATDTQYF	TGCGCCAGCAGCTGGACAGGGGCCACAGATACGCAGTATTTT	TRBJ2-3	TRBD1	-	TRBV5-1
CASSPYEAGSQETQYF	TGTGCCAGCAGCCCATACGAAGCGGGCTCACAGGAGACCCAGTACTTC	TRBJ2-5	-	-	TRBV27
CASSFGLEETQYF	TGTGCCAGCAGCTTTGGGCTAGAAGAGACCCAGTACTTC	TRBJ2-5	-	-	TRBV11-2
CASSVAASGGETQYF	TGTGCCAGCAGCGTAGCAGCTAGCGGGGGGGAGACCCAGTACTTC	TRBJ2-5	TRBD2	-	TRBV9
CASSPRGRSQETQYF	TGTGCCAGCAGCCCCCGGGGCCGAAGTCAAGAGACCCAGTACTTC	TRBJ2-5	-	few	TRBV5-8
CASTLGGLAGGNYNEQFF	TGTGCCAGCACCCTGGGTGGCCTAGCGGGGGGAAACTACAATGAGCAGTTCTTC	TRBJ2-1	TRBD2	few	TRBV28
CASTPGVTQPQHF	TGTGCCAGCACTCCAGGGGTCACTCAGCCCCAGCATTTT	TRBJ1-5	-	few	TRBV2
CASRILQGNGYTF	TGCGCCAGCAGAATACTCCAGGGGAACGGCTACACCTTC	TRBJ1-2	-	-	TRBV5-1
CASSLRASGGELFF	TGCGCCAGCAGCTTACGGGCATCAGGCGGGGAGCTGTTTTTT	TRBJ2-2	-	medium-sized	TRBV5-1
CASSSSPGQETEAFF	TGTGCCAGCAGCTCCTCCCCGGGACAGGAGACTGAAGCTTTCTTT	TRBJ1-1	TRBD1	-	TRBV7-3
CASSIILTGNNQPQHF	TGTGCCAGTAGTATAATCCTGACAGGAAACAATCAGCCCCAGCATTTT	TRBJ1-5	-	-	TRBV19
CASSPGTSGGATETQYF	TGTGCCAGCAGCCCGGGGACTAGCGGGGGGGCTACGGAGACCCAGTACTTC	TRBJ2-5	TRBD2	once	TRBV9
CASKEGVETQYF	TGCGCCAGCAAAGAGGGGGTGGAGACCCAGTACTTC	TRBJ2-5	-	few	TRBV10-2
CASSYLQGGSGYTF	TGTGCCAGCAGTTACTTACAGGGGGGCAGCGGCTACACCTTC	TRBJ1-2	TRBD1	once	TRBV6-5
CASSRWDPRKTQYF	TGTGCCAGCAGCAGATGGGACCCCCGAAAGACCCAGTACTTC	TRBJ2-5	-	-	TRBV21-1
CASSYRPAFGANTEAFF	TGTGCCAGCAGCTACCGACCGGCGTTTGGGGCTAACACTGAAGCTTTCTTT	TRBJ1-1	-	-	TRBV9
CASSLEARSDYEQYF	TGTGCCAGCAGCCTAGAGGCTCGGAGTGACTACGAGCAGTACTTC	TRBJ2-7	-	-	TRBV4-2
CASSSHRGGYGYTF	TGTGCCAGTAGTAGCCACAGGGGTGGCTATGGCTACACCTTC	TRBJ1-2	TRBD1	-	TRBV19
CAWKERQPNTEAFF	TGTGCCTGGAAGGAGAGACAACCGAACACTGAAGCTTTCTTT	TRBJ1-1	-	-	TRBV30
CASSVGADTQYF	TGTGCCAGCAGTGTAGGGGCAGATACGCAGTATTTT	TRBJ2-3	-	-	TRBV2
CASSLKRQGAGNSPLHF	TGCGCCAGCAGCTTGAAGAGGCAGGGGGCTGGGAATTCACCCCTCCACTTT	TRBJ1-6	TRBD1	-	TRBV5-1
CASSRRSSYEQYF	TGTGCCAGCAGCCGGAGGTCTAGCTACGAGCAGTACTTC	TRBJ2-7	-	medium-sized	TRBV14
CASSQGGHTYNEQFF	TGTGCCAGCAGCCAGGGGGGTCACACATACAATGAGCAGTTCTTC	TRBJ2-1	-	-	TRBV7-3
CAWTRTPGANYGYTF	TGTGCCTGGACCCGGACACCCGGAGCTAACTATGGCTACACCTTC	TRBJ1-2	-	-	TRBV30
CASSSVGNTGELFF	TGTGCCAGCAGTTCAGTAGGGAACACCGGGGAGCTGTTTTTT	TRBJ2-2	-	medium-sized	TRBV28
CASSYSDVEAFF	TGTGCCAGCAGTTACTCGGATGTTGAAGCTTTCTTT	TRBJ1-1	-	-	TRBV6-5
CASRTGGPYGYTF	TGTGCCAGCAGAACAGGGGGGCCTTATGGCTACACCTTC	TRBJ1-2	TRBD1	-	TRBV6-5
CASSYSLGGVEKLFF	TGTGCCAGCAGTTACTCGTTGGGGGGGGTTGAAAAACTGTTTTTT	TRBJ1-4	-	few	TRBV6-5
CASSDRGIQPQHF	TGTGCCAGCAGTGATCGGGGGATTCAGCCCCAGCATTTT	TRBJ1-5	-	-	TRBV2
CASSLTGNEQYF	TGTGCCAGCAGCCTTACAGGGAACGAGCAGTACTTC	TRBJ2-7	-	few	TRBV14
CAAARESQPQHF	TGTGCTGCCGCCCGAGAGAGCCAGCCCCAGCATTTT	TRBJ1-5	-	-	TRBV30
CSALGGYGYTF	TGCAGTGCTCTGGGGGGCTATGGCTACACCTTC	TRBJ1-2	-	-	TRBV20-1
CASSLVGGNEQFF	TGTGCCAGCAGCTTAGTAGGGGGAAATGAGCAGTTCTTC	TRBJ2-1	-	few	TRBV7-9
CASSWGQGTGNTIYF	TGCGCCAGCAGCTGGGGACAGGGTACGGGAAACACCATATATTTT	TRBJ1-3	TRBD1	few	TRBV5-1
CASSLDRGRNEQFF	TGTGCCAGCAGCTTAGACAGGGGTAGGAATGAGCAGTTCTTC	TRBJ2-1	TRBD1	-	TRBV7-7
CASSLAGGQETQYF	TGCGCCAGCAGCTTGGCCGGCGGACAAGAGACCCAGTACTTC	TRBJ2-5	-	-	TRBV5-1
CASSRKQGAQETQYF	TGCGCCAGCAGCAGAAAACAGGGGGCCCAAGAGACCCAGTACTTC	TRBJ2-5	TRBD1	few	TRBV5-1
CASSELGTESGVSVEQYF	TGTGCCAGCAGTGAATTAGGGACGGAAAGTGGGGTATCTGTGGAGCAGTACTTC	TRBJ2-7	-	-	TRBV6-1
CASSIQGARNTEAFF	TGTGCCAGTAGTATACAGGGGGCGCGTAACACTGAAGCTTTCTTT	TRBJ1-1	TRBD1	-	TRBV19
CASSIEGGVNSPLHF	TGTGCCAGTAGTATCGAAGGGGGCGTGAATTCACCCCTCCACTTT	TRBJ1-6	TRBD1	medium-sized	TRBV19
CASSPTGVGGGYTF	TGTGCCAGCAGCCCAACAGGTGTCGGGGGAGGCTACACCTTC	TRBJ1-2	-	few	TRBV7-3
CAWSRDVNQPQHF	TGTGCCTGGAGTCGGGACGTCAATCAGCCCCAGCATTTT	TRBJ1-5	-	-	TRBV30
CASSLNGGASDTQYF	TGTGCCAGCAGCTTAAATGGGGGGGCGTCGGATACGCAGTATTTT	TRBJ2-3	-	medium-sized	TRBV7-3
CASSMWGPGAYGYTF	TGTGCCAGTAGTATGTGGGGACCCGGGGCCTATGGCTACACCTTC	TRBJ1-2	-	-	TRBV19
CASRVSGNTIYF	TGTGCCAGCAGGGTCTCTGGAAACACCATATATTTT	TRBJ1-3	-	medium-sized	TRBV2
CASRGQMNTGELFF	TGCGCCAGCAGGGGACAGATGAACACCGGGGAGCTGTTTTTT	TRBJ2-2	TRBD1	-	TRBV5-1
CASSPQPTSPEKLFF	TGTGCCAGCAGCCCCCAGCCGACCAGCCCAGAAAAACTGTTTTTT	TRBJ1-4	-	-	TRBV9
CASSSRGAEGNTIYF	TGTGCCAGCAGCTCCCGGGGCGCGGAAGGAAACACCATATATTTT	TRBJ1-3	-	-	TRBV5-8